This T cell receptor (beta chain) was retrieved from a study of technical replicates of blood from a few donors. The V gene lost 1 base and the J gene lost 1 base, with 10 bases spanning the gap. CDR3 length equals 15 residues. Germline V gene lookup returns CDR1 MNHEY and CDR2 SMNVEV (reference sequence). Method: immunoSEQ multiplex PCR; TCRdb's copy keeps in-frame clones and lacks some. The sample has about 81,000 clones, approximately 96% seen once. The sample taken for sequencing was T cells isolated from PBMCs. The clonotype comes from a human donor in good health. The V call is TRBV27, the J call TRBJ1-2; D gene ambiguous. The CDR3 loop reads CASSLWADLNYGYTF. The DNA for the CDR3 is TGTGCCAGCAGTTTATGGGCAGATCTTAACTATGGCTACACCTTC.